A single sample gave rise to the 24 T cell receptor beta chains below, sequenced in a study of blood T cell repertoires in COVID-19. Clones were read by immunoSEQ multiplex PCR, and TCRdb kept only the in-frame ones, dropping some. There are tens of thousands of clones in the sample; 85% occur only once, and around 4.9% lies in the top ten. The sample comprised peripheral blood. Receptor source: a man aged 45-65 years with active COVID-19.

This chain uses TRBV28 with TRBJ2-2; TRBD2 agrees at 10 bases. Per the germline V gene, CDR1 is MDHEN and CDR2 is SYDVKM. J lost 6 bases, V lost 4 bases, and 8 bases had no gene match. CDR3 length equals 16 residues. CDR3 amino acids: CASSSQAGGPAGELFF. CDR3 bases: TGTGCCAGCAGTTCCCAAGCGGGGGGGCCGGCCGGGGAGCTGTTTTTT.

The rearrangement uses TRBV6-2 or TRBV6-3 and TRBJ2-5, with TRBD1 matching over 7 bases. V was clipped by 5 bases and J by 1 base; unmatched bases: 10. From germline, CDR1 is MNHEY and CDR2 SVGEGT. The CDR3 runs 16 residues. The CDR3 sequence is CASSTPSQGSQETQYF. The CDR3 nucleotides are TGTGCCAGCAGTACTCCTTCACAGGGGAGCCAAGAGACCCAGTACTTC.

The chain links TRBV7-8 to TRBJ1-2; maybe TRBD1 (5 bases). CDR3 size: 15 residues. Trimming shortened V by 2 bases and J by 2 bases, and 12 bases separated the two germline ends. CDR1 and CDR2 (germline): SGHVS, FQNEAQ. Here the CDR3 DNA reads TGTGCCAGCAGCTTATTGGGGCAACTAAACTATGGCTACACCTTC. Translating gives CASSLLGQLNYGYTF.

This chain uses TRBV7-9 with TRBJ2-3; TRBD2 is a possible D gene (6 bases). V lost 4 bases and J 2 bases, leaving 16 bases between the germline ends. This CDR3 comprises 16 residues. Germline V gene data show CDR1 as SEHNR and CDR2 as FQNEAQ (reference sequence). The DNA of the CDR3 is TGTGCCAGCAGCTCTATATCCGGGGGACCCACAGATACGCAGTATTTT. Amino acid sequence: CASSSISGGPTDTQYF.

The chain couples TRBV13 to TRBJ1-1, with a possible D match to TRBD1 (6 bases). Trimming took 5 bases from V and 7 from J, leaving 17 bases between them. CDR3 length: 14 amino acids. The V gene's germline CDR1 is PRHDT and CDR2 FYEKMQ (reference sequence). The CDR3 bases are TGTGCCAGCAGCCAACAGGGTGGGCAAGGTGAAGCTTTCTTT. This sequence encodes CASSQQGGQGEAFF.

The chain uses TRBV5-1 and TRBJ1-5, with a weak D call TRBD1 (6 bases). Trimming left V 6 bases short and J 1 base short, with 17 bases between. Germline V lookup: CDR1 SGHRS, CDR2 YFSETQ. The CDR3 is 16 amino acids. In DNA form, the CDR3 reads TGCGCCAGCAATTTTAACAGGGAGCGGAGCAATCAGCCCCAGCATTTT. Protein product: CASNFNRERSNQPQHF.

This sequence joins TRBV10-3 and TRBJ2-3; 12 positions match TRBD2. The length of the CDR3 is 18 residues. Trimming removed 11 bases from V and 5 bases from J; junction bases left unmatched: 20. The germline CDR1 and CDR2 sequences are ENHRY and SYGVKD. The CDR3 protein is CASRPLASGGAFIDTQYF. DNA of the CDR3: TGTGCCTCCCGCCCGTTGGCTAGCGGGGGGGCGTTTATAGATACGCAGTATTTT.

The rearrangement links TRBV29-1 to TRBJ1-2, with 8 bases that match TRBD1. The CDR3 runs 13 residues. Germline CDR1 is SQVTM and CDR2 is ANQGSEA. J gave up 4 bases and V 3 bases, and 4 bases lay outside the gene matches. The CDR3 is CSVETGAVYGYTF. The CDR3 DNA follows: TGCAGCGTTGAGACAGGGGCGGTCTATGGCTACACCTTC.

The chain is built from TRBV5-1 and TRBJ1-4, with 8 positions matching TRBD1. CDR3 length equals 15 residues. The ends lost 1 base at V and 8 bases at J; junction bases unmatched: 7. Germline CDR1 reads SGHRS; CDR2 reads YFSETQ. The CDR3 DNA reads as TGCGCCAGCAGCTTGCAGCAGGGGGCGAAAGAAAAACTGTTTTTT. This gives the protein CASSLQQGAKEKLFF.

The gene calls are TRBV5-8 and TRBJ1-3; D gene uncertain. Germline CDR1 and CDR2: SGHTS and YDEGEE. This CDR3 is 13 amino acids long. The V gene lost 4 bases and the J gene lost 3 bases, with 8 bases spanning the gap. The CDR3 loop is CASSHRDGNTIYF. The CDR3 DNA reads TGTGCCAGCAGCCATCGGGATGGAAACACCATATATTTT.

The rearrangement uses TRBV7-6 and TRBJ2-5, with 9 positions matching TRBD2. Germline V lookup: CDR1 SGHVS, CDR2 FNYEAQ. V lost 4 bases to trimming and J lost 0 bases; unmatched junction nucleotides: 6. The CDR3 loop spans 16 amino acids. CDR3 DNA: TGTGCCAGCAGCTCTAGACTAGCGGAGAACCAAGAGACCCAGTACTTC. It encodes CASSSRLAENQETQYF.

The rearrangement links TRBV28 to TRBJ2-7; 7 nucleotides match TRBD1. CDR3 length: 13 residues. Germline V gives CDR1 MDHEN, CDR2 SYDVKM. The V gene end was trimmed by 5 bases and the J gene end by 4 bases; junction bases not matched to a gene: 5. CDR3 bases: TGTGCCAGCAGTAGCAGGGGGTCTTACGAGCAGTACTTC. This sequence encodes CASSSRGSYEQYF.

The chain carries TRBV3-1 (or the pseudogene TRBV3-2) and TRBJ1-5, with 9 bases that match TRBD1. This CDR3 is 18 amino acids long. The germline V gene encodes CDR1 LGHDT and CDR2 YNNKEL (reference sequence). V lost 1 base, J lost 4 bases, and 11 bases stayed unmatched. The CDR3 sequence: CASSQAEGDRGRNQPQHF. CDR3 nucleotides: TGTGCCAGCAGCCAAGCCGAGGGCGACAGGGGGAGGAATCAGCCCCAGCATTTT.

This chain connects TRBV7-2 to TRBJ2-7, with D tentatively TRBD2 (6 bases). CDR1 is SGHTA, CDR2 FQGNSA, per germline. This CDR3 spans 18 amino acids. Trimming pared 1 base from V and 1 base from J, leaving 20 bases between. The CDR3 sequence is CASSLGGFIGRGSYEQYF. The CDR3 nucleotides read TGTGCCAGCAGCTTAGGGGGGTTCATCGGGCGGGGATCCTACGAGCAGTACTTC. Full variable domain (remainder filled in from reference TRBV7-2 and TRBJ2-7): GAGVSQSPSNKVTEKGKDVELRCDPISGHTALYWYRQSLGQGLEFLIYFQGNSAPDKSGLPSDRFSAERTGGSVSTLTIQRTQQEDSAVYLCASSLGGFIGRGSYEQYFGPGTRLTVT.

The CDR3 region is CASSWDRGFGYTF. The CDR3 DNA reads TGTGCCAGCAGTTGGGACAGGGGGTTCGGCTACACCTTC. The chain links TRBV27 to TRBJ1-2, with TRBD1 matching over 11 bases. The V and J ends lost 4 bases and 8 bases, in that order; junction bases with no gene match: 3. The CDR3 contains 13 residues. CDR1 is MNHEY, CDR2 SMNVEV, per germline (reference sequence).

This chain links TRBV19 with TRBJ2-7, with a tentative D call TRBD2 (6 bases). From germline, CDR1 is LNHDA and CDR2 SQIVND (reference sequence). The V end lost 5 bases, the J end lost 7 bases, and 21 bases lay between the germline ends. The CDR3 has 15 residues. For the CDR3, the DNA is TGTGCCAGTAGTGGAGGGGTGAGACCCGAATCTGAGCAGTACTTC. Translating gives CASSGGVRPESEQYF. Full variable domain (rest looked up from reference TRBV19 and TRBJ2-7): DGGITQSPKYLFRKEGQNVTLSCEQNLNHDAMYWYRQDPGQGLRLIYYSQIVNDFQKGDIAEGYSVSREKKESFPLTVTSAQKNPTAFYLCASSGGVRPESEQYFGPGTRLTVT.

The CDR3 bases are TGTGCCAGCAGTTACCCTCCCTCCGGGACTAGGACCCCAGATGAGCAGTTCTTC. Amino acid sequence: CASSYPPSGTRTPDEQFF. The chain carries TRBV6-2 or TRBV6-3 and TRBJ2-1; TRBD2 aligns across 8 bases. Germline loops: CDR1 MNHEY, CDR2 SVGEGT. The CDR3 spans 18 residues. With V trimmed by 2 bases and J by 8 bases, 17 bases remained unmatched.

The chain employs TRBV10-3 and TRBJ2-2; 9 bases match TRBD1. The CDR3 has 15 residues. CDR1 ENHRY and CDR2 SYGVKD come from the germline V gene. V lost 5 bases, J lost 1 base, and 2 bases stayed unmatched. Written as DNA, the CDR3 is TGTGCCATCAGTAGGGGACAGGGGAACACCGGGGAGCTGTTTTTT. Protein: CAISRGQGNTGELFF.

The chain combines TRBV5-8 with TRBJ1-2, with D unresolved. Germline loops: CDR1 SGHTS, CDR2 YDEGEE. Trimming pared 4 bases from V and 3 bases from J, leaving 4 bases between. CDR3 length: 11 residues. CDR3 loop: CASSLDYGYTF. CDR3 DNA: TGTGCCAGCAGCCTTGACTATGGCTACACCTTC.

The chain recombines TRBV14 with TRBJ1-6, with D maybe TRBD1 (5 bases). V gave up 4 bases and J gave up 8 bases, with 15 bases separating them. The V gene's germline CDR1 is SGHDN and CDR2 FVKESK. The CDR3 spans 15 residues. The CDR3 is CASSPPGGSDSPLHF. CDR3 coding DNA: TGTGCCAGCAGCCCCCCCGGGGGTTCCGATTCACCCCTCCACTTT.

This clone is deemed medium-sized. The chain carries TRBV28 and TRBJ1-5; a possible D gene is TRBD1 (5 bases). CDR3 length: 14 residues. CDR1 MDHEN and CDR2 SYDVKM come from the germline V gene. V was cut by 3 bases and J by 7 bases, with 13 bases left in between. This chain's CDR3 is CASSLGQARQPQHF. For the CDR3, the DNA is TGTGCCAGCAGTTTGGGGCAGGCTCGCCAGCCCCAGCATTTT.

V usage is TRBV4-1 and J usage is TRBJ1-3, with D possibly TRBD1 on 5 matching bases. V was trimmed by 3 bases and J by 4 bases, leaving 13 bases between them. The CDR3 contains 15 residues. The germline V gene has CDR1 MGHRA and CDR2 YSYEKL. The CDR3 spells CASSHRDLAGNTIYF. CDR3 nucleotide sequence: TGCGCCAGCAGCCACAGGGATCTTGCCGGAAACACCATATATTTT.

The CDR3 bases are TGCGCCAGCAGCCAAGATCGGGGAGGTTTGCCGTTCTTC. It codes for CASSQDRGGLPFF. This chain joins TRBV4-3 and TRBJ2-1, with D possibly being TRBD2 (6 bases). Trimming took off 0 bases at V and 15 bases at J, with 15 bases between the two ends. Germline-derived CDR1 and CDR2 are LGHNA and YSLEER. CDR3 length equals 13 residues.

The gene calls are TRBV6-2 or TRBV6-3 and TRBJ1-3, with D perhaps TRBD1 (6 bases). Germline V gene lookup returns CDR1 MNHEY and CDR2 SVGEGT. This CDR3 spans 16 amino acids. V was cut by 0 bases and J by 2 bases, with 11 bases left in between. CDR3 coding DNA: TGTGCCAGCAGTTACTCGACGGACAGCCCTGGAAACACCATATATTTT. Amino acids: CASSYSTDSPGNTIYF.